Described below is a single TCR beta chain sequence and its context. As yet, its antigen is unknown. The data were produced by immunoSEQ multiplex PCR, yet TCRdb's version contains in-frame clones alone and is incomplete. The sample lists tens of thousands of clones; 82% were seen once. This specimen belongs to a study of Tregs in tolerant kidney transplant recipients. Study-wide background: An approximately 3-day belatacept mixed lymphocyte reaction, sometimes plus 5-day graft donor restimulation, preceded CD4+CD25+CD127- sorting. Recipient cells were told from donor cells by antibody staining.

The CDR3 is 16 residues long. Study-level points and caveats: Validation in larger populations is needed because few patients were studied.

This TCR was recovered from a human donor in good health. Material: Tregs from blood cultured with allogeneic cells. The V and J genes are TRBV21-1 and TRBJ1-3; the table's D call TRBD1 went unverified against the DNA. TRBV21-1 has pseudogene status. The CDR3: CASSKVRKGIGNTIYF. CDR3 coding DNA: TGTGCCAGCAGCAAAGTAAGGAAGGGGATTGGAAACACCATATATTTT.